This paragraph reports one T cell receptor (beta chain). The antigen is undetermined. CDR1 is KGHSH, CDR2 LQKENI, per germline. This CDR3 has 13 amino acids. Trimming stripped 0 bases from V and 10 bases from J, with 12 bases between. Method: immunoSEQ multiplex PCR; TCRdb's copy keeps in-frame clones and lacks some. The top ten clones hold 24% of a sample with 65,000 to 80,000 clones, 87% of them seen once. The data stem from a study of T cell responses to AZD1222 COVID-19 vaccine. Study findings and constraints: Regions 160-218 and 743-854 held dominance among vaccine-associated CD4 TCRs, which spanned spike. In a largely white British group with more females than males, clonal diversity was possibly underestimated.

The rearrangement joins TRBV18 to TRBJ1-2; D might be TRBD1 (5 bases). The sample here was peripheral blood, taken on day 0 of AZD1222 vaccination. The source is an adult in good health. The CDR3 spells CASSPPTRVVYTF. CDR3 bases: TGTGCCAGCTCACCACCTACCAGGGTGGTCTACACCTTC.